This T cell receptor (beta chain) was sequenced in a study of molecular identifiers for immune sequencing clone quantification. V was clipped by 6 bases and J by 6 bases, with 14 bases between them. CDR1 and CDR2 from the germline V gene are PRHDT and FYEKMQ (reference sequence). CDR3 size: 14 residues. As previously described, bulk TCR libraries were made using listed TCR primers. TCRdb re-called the PCR reads through MiXCR, storing one row per CDR3 protein. This sample has some 650,000 distinct CDR3 sequences; 15% to 20% occur once, and the top ten carry 0.7% to 1%. This sequence joins TRBV13 and TRBJ1-4; weak D call: TRBD1 (5 bases). The source material was naive CD8+ T cells from blood, with Jurkat cell RNA spiked in. Specified subset: FACS-sorted CD8+CD4-CCR7+CD45RA+ naive T cells. The TCR sequence derives from a human donor in good health. Some libraries in this study had Jurkat cell RNA spiked in. CDR3 protein: CASSQRGSDEKLFF. CDR3 sequence (DNA): TGTGCCAGCAGTCAGCGGGGCTCGGATGAAAAACTGTTTTTT.